The 5 T cell receptor beta chains given below trace back to one sample, sequenced in a study of cytomegalovirus exposure and HLA in healthy donors. The study ran its PCR with 60 Vbeta and 13 Jbeta primers. Repertoires were generated with immunoSEQ multiplex PCR, while TCRdb's copy carries only in-frame clones and drops some. The sample table includes around 46,000 clones. Sequenced material: PBMCs. The source of these receptors is a woman aged 35 to 49 in good health and CMV-seronegative.

The chain has TRBV4-2 and TRBJ2-7, with TRBD1 matching over 9 bases. The ends lost 3 bases at V and 5 bases at J; junction bases unmatched: 5. There are 14 residues in the CDR3. In germline, CDR1 is LGHNA, CDR2 YNFKEQ. The CDR3 loop reads CASSHPDRGDEQYF. CDR3 sequence (DNA): TGTGCCAGCAGCCATCCTGACAGGGGGGACGAGCAGTACTTC.

The chain couples TRBV6-4 to TRBJ2-2, with 13 bases aligning to TRBD2. V lost 5 bases to trimming and J lost 6 bases; unmatched junction nucleotides: 3. The CDR3 loop spans 15 amino acids. Germline V gene sequence: CDR1 MRHNA, CDR2 SNTAGT. In nucleotides, the CDR3 is TGTGCCAGCAGTAGGACTAGCGGGAGCCCCGGGGAGCTGTTTTTT. Translating it yields CASSRTSGSPGELFF.

The chain joins TRBV27 to TRBJ2-3; 7 positions agree with TRBD1. V lost 2 bases and J lost 2; bases outside the gene matches: 4. Germline V gives CDR1 MNHEY, CDR2 SMNVEV (reference sequence). The CDR3 is 15 amino acids. The CDR3 bases are TGTGCCAGCAGTTTACCAGGGGGACCCACAGATACGCAGTATTTT. This gives the protein CASSLPGGPTDTQYF.

The CDR3 spells CASSLVPGENTEAFF. DNA of the CDR3: TGTGCCAGCAGCTTGGTGCCGGGGGAGAACACTGAAGCTTTCTTT. This chain links TRBV5-8 with TRBJ1-1; D is possibly TRBD1 (5 bases). Germline loops: CDR1 SGHTS, CDR2 YDEGEE. This CDR3 spans 15 amino acids. Deletions cut 0 bases from V and 1 base from J, with 10 bases between.

V usage is TRBV18 and J usage is TRBJ1-2; D is uncertain. The germline V gene has CDR1 KGHSH and CDR2 LQKENI. This CDR3 is 13 amino acids long. V lost 2 bases, J lost 2 bases, and 6 bases lay in between. The CDR3 is CASSPTENYGYTF. The CDR3 bases are TGTGCCAGCTCACCAACAGAAAACTATGGCTACACCTTC.